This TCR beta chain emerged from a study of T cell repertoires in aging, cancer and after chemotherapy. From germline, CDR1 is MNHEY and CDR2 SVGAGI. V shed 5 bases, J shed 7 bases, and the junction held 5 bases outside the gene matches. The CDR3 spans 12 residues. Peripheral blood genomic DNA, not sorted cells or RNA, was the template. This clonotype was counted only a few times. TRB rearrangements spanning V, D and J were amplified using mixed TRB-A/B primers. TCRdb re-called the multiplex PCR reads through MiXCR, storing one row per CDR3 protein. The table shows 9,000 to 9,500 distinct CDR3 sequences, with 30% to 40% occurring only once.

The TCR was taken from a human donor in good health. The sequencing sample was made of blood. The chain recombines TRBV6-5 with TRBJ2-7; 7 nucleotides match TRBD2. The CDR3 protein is CASSEYGGEQYF. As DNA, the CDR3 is TGTGCCAGCAGTGAATACGGGGGGGAGCAGTACTTC.